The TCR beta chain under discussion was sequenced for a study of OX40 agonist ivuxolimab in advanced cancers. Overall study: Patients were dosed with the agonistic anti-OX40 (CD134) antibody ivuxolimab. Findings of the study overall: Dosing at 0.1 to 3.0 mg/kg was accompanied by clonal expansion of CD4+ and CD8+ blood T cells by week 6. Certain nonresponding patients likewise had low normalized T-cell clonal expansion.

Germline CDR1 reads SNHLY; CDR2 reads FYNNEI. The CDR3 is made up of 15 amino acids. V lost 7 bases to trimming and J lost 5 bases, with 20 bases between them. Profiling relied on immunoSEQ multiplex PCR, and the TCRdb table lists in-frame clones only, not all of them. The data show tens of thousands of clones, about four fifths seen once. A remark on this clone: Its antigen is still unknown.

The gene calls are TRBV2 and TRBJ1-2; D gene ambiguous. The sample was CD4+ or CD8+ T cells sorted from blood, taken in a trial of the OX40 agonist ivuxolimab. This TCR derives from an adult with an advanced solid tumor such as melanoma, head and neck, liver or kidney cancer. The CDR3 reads CASTPAERGRYGYTF. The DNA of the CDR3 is TGTGCCAGCACCCCCGCGGAGAGAGGGAGGTATGGCTACACCTTC.